This TCR beta chain was captured in a study of shared clonotypes between healthy human individuals. Notes on the study in general: Non-shared clonotypes showed lower generation probabilities than clonotypes common to all four donors.

As for this clone: Its antigen is not known. At the DNA level, this CDR3 is encoded by other sequences in the same sample as well.

V lost 4 bases to trimming and J lost 3 bases; unmatched junction nucleotides: 6. Germline V gives CDR1 SGHRS, CDR2 YFSETQ. This CDR3 is 15 amino acids long. This table comes from immunoSEQ multiplex PCR, and its TCRdb copy is limited to in-frame clones, with some not included. The table records roughly 2.4 million clones, 95% of them present only once. What was sequenced was naive CD4+ T cells sorted from blood. Subset reported: CD45RA+ positively selected. This chain joins TRBV5-1 and TRBJ1-1; 10 nucleotides agree with TRBD1. This TCR was sampled from a young man in good health. CDR3 sequence reads: CASSPRTGGDTEAFF. The CDR3, as DNA: TGCGCCAGCAGCCCCAGGACAGGGGGGGACACTGAAGCTTTCTTT.